This passage covers 29 T cell receptor beta chains from one sample sequenced in a study of glioma-infiltrating T cells. TCR alpha and beta CDR3 regions were amplified from RNA using iRepertoire nested multiplex PCR. TCRdb re-called the multiplex PCR reads through MiXCR, storing one row per CDR3 protein. The sample lists some 5,800 distinct CDR3 sequences, over 25% seen once, with about 13% in the top ten. The sample consisted of glioma tissue, nonneoplastic brain tissue, or PBMCs (not recorded which). These receptors all come from a human donor with low-grade glioma or glioblastoma, undergoing nonglioma brain surgery, or in good health (not recorded which).

This clonotype appeared many times. V and J are TRBV19 and TRBJ2-5; TRBD2 matches 10 bases. Unmatched junction bases numbered 9, after V lost 6 bases and J lost 2 bases. The germline CDR1 and CDR2 sequences are LNHDA and SQIVND (reference sequence). CDR3 length: 16 residues. The chain's CDR3 is CASSMGSAGGQETQYF. CDR3 DNA: TGTGCCAGTAGCATGGGGTCAGCGGGAGGGCAAGAGACCCAGTACTTC.

The sample holds many counts of this clonotype. This chain joins TRBV14 and TRBJ1-2; no clear D gene. Trimming pared 0 bases from V and 8 bases from J, leaving 13 bases between. CDR1 SGHDN and CDR2 FVKESK come from the germline V gene. CDR3 length: 14 residues. This chain's CDR3 is CASSQDRRGGGYTF. CDR3 in DNA: TGTGCCAGCAGCCAAGATCGACGCGGAGGCGGCTACACCTTC.

The chain has TRBV20-1 and TRBJ2-3; 7 bases map to TRBD1. The germline CDR1 and CDR2 sequences are DFQATT and SNEGSKA (reference sequence). Germline trimming cut 5 bases from V and 8 bases from J; bases unmatched to any gene: 7. The length of the CDR3 is 12 residues. CDR3 residues: CSARRGSPTQYF. CDR3 bases: TGCAGTGCTCGCAGGGGGTCCCCTACGCAGTATTTT.

This clonotype was seen many times. J is TRBJ2-1 and V is TRBV20-1; TRBD2 aligns across 10 bases. Trimming removed 6 bases from V and 2 bases from J; junction bases left unmatched: 10. Germline loops: CDR1 DFQATT, CDR2 SNEGSKA (reference sequence). This CDR3 contains 16 residues. The CDR3 is CSAPSGGALPYNEQFF. The CDR3 bases are TGCAGTGCCCCTAGCGGGGGAGCCCTTCCCTACAATGAGCAGTTCTTC.

This clonotype was recorded many times. The chain combines TRBV4-1 with TRBJ2-7; 8 bases align to TRBD1. Germline V gives CDR1 MGHRA, CDR2 YSYEKL. The CDR3 sequence is 15 residues long. V shed 2 bases, J shed 4 bases, and the junction held 7 bases outside the gene matches. The CDR3 sequence is CASSQPDRAQYEQYF. The CDR3 DNA follows: TGCGCCAGCAGCCAACCGGACAGGGCCCAGTACGAGCAGTACTTC.

In this sample, this clonotype turned up many times. J is TRBJ1-5 and V is TRBV4-3; no clear D. This CDR3 contains 13 residues. The V and J ends lost 4 bases and 6 bases respectively, with 10 bases between them. Germline V gene lookup returns CDR1 LGHNA and CDR2 YSLEER. The DNA for the CDR3 is TGCGCCAGCAGCCTCACGGATGGTCAGCCCCAGCATTTT. Translated, it gives CASSLTDGQPQHF.

In its sample, this clonotype was seen many times. The chain links TRBV12-3 or TRBV12-4 to TRBJ1-2; D uncertain. CDR3 length equals 13 residues. V dropped 3 bases and J dropped 4 bases, with 9 bases sitting between them. The CDR3 is CASSLVLGYGYTF. In DNA, the CDR3 is TGTGCCAGCAGTTTGGTCCTGGGCTATGGCTACACCTTC.

The V and J genes are TRBV29-1 and TRBJ2-7; D is uncertain. V was shortened by 6 bases and J by 5 bases, with 11 bases between the two germline ends. From germline, CDR1 is SQVTM and CDR2 ANQGSEA. The CDR3 is 11 amino acids. CDR3 sequence reads: CSVQRDDEQYV. The CDR3 DNA reads TGCAGCGTCCAAAGGGATGACGAGCAGTACGTC.

The chain recombines TRBV20-1 with TRBJ2-1; D possibly corresponds to TRBD2 (5 bases). This CDR3 spans 13 amino acids. Germline V gene sequence: CDR1 DFQATT, CDR2 SNEGSKA (reference sequence). The ends were cut back, 6 bases at V and 8 bases at J, with 17 bases in the middle. This CDR3 reads CSALWPPADEQFF. The CDR3 DNA reads as TGCAGTGCCTTATGGCCCCCAGCGGATGAGCAGTTCTTC.

By frequency in the sample, this clonotype is large. The rearrangement uses TRBV6-2 or TRBV6-3 and TRBJ2-1; maybe TRBD1 (6 bases). The CDR3 consists of 12 residues. Germline CDR1 reads MNHEY; CDR2 reads SVGEGT. V was pared by 6 bases and J by 5 bases, with 8 bases between. This CDR3 is CASRRQDNEQFF. The CDR3 nucleotides read TGTGCCAGCAGGAGACAGGACAATGAGCAGTTCTTC.

Worth noting for this clonotype: A read error may account for a junction end that differs from germline. The chain has TRBV12-3 or TRBV12-4 and TRBJ2-6, with TRBD1 matching over 8 bases. CDR3 size: 18 residues. The CDR3 reads CASSYGQGLLAGANVLLF. CDR3 bases: TGTGCCAGCAGTTACGGACAGGGCCTATTAGCTGGGGCCAACGTCCTGCTTTTC.

This clonotype was counted many times. The V call is TRBV11-3, the J call TRBJ2-1, with D unclear. The CDR3 totals 18 residues. Germline CDR1 reads SGHNT; CDR2 reads YENEEA. Trimming pared 6 bases from V and 0 bases from J, leaving 21 bases between. The CDR3 nucleotides are TGTGCCAGCAGTCTAAGGGTGCTGGCTATCGCCTCCTACAATGAGCAGTTCTTC. Residues: CASSLRVLAIASYNEQFF.

This clonotype is classed as medium-sized. The J gene is TRBJ1-5, the V gene TRBV7-2, with no clear D. The CDR3 spans 14 residues. Germline V CDR1 and CDR2: SGHTA, FQGNSA. V gave up 1 base and J gave up 0 bases, with 4 bases separating them. The CDR3 region is CASSLGYSNQPQHF. The CDR3 DNA is TGTGCCAGCAGCTTAGGGTATAGCAATCAGCCCCAGCATTTT.

The rearrangement joins TRBV28 to TRBJ1-1, with D uncertain. The CDR3 spans 11 residues. V was clipped by 10 bases and J by 0 bases, with 6 bases between them. Germline V gene lookup returns CDR1 MDHEN and CDR2 SYDVKM. The CDR3 DNA reads as TGTGCCACCCTAATGAACACTGAAGCTTTCTTT. This gives the protein CATLMNTEAFF.

A remark on this clonotype: One end of the junction varies from germline; a read error may be responsible. The rearrangement joins TRBV7-2 to TRBJ2-1; D gene uncertain. The CDR3 covers 14 residues. Germline-derived CDR1 and CDR2 are SGHTA and FQGNSA. CDR3 sequence reads: CASSRIAEVNAQVF. DNA of the CDR3: TGTGCCAGCAGCCGAATAGCTGAAGTGAATGCGCAGGTCTTC.

In regard to this clonotype: No conserved phenylalanine or tryptophan is present at the end of the CDR3, so a read error is the likely explanation. The DNA is omitted, as the CDR3 cannot be located on it reliably, and the CDR3 follows TCRdb's listing. V gene TRBV28 combines with J gene TRBJ1-5; no check of the table's D call, TRBD1, against the DNA was made. CDR1 and CDR2 from the germline V gene are MDHEN and SYDVKM. The CDR3 totals 14 residues, both ends included. Here the CDR3 reads CAKGTQGGEKQKKG.

In its sample, this clonotype is medium-sized. CDR3 sequence: CSAREGGYTYEQYF. CDR3 nucleotide sequence: TGCAGTGCTAGAGAGGGGGGCTACACCTACGAGCAGTACTTC. The chain joins TRBV20-1 to TRBJ2-7; either TRBD1 or TRBD2 may supply D (6 bases each). The CDR3 contains 14 residues. Germline CDR1 reads DFQATT; CDR2 reads SNEGSKA (reference sequence). The V end was cut by 0 bases, the J end by 2 bases, with 11 bases between.

This rearrangement joins TRBV6-1 to TRBJ1-1, with a possible D match to TRBD1 (6 bases). V dropped 1 base and J dropped 11 bases, with 17 bases sitting between them. This CDR3 is 14 amino acids long. Per germline, CDR1 MNHNS and CDR2 SASEGT. The CDR3 nucleotides read TGTGCCAGCAGTGAAGGGACAGTAAGGGATCGCGCTTTCTTT. Translated: CASSEGTVRDRAFF.

On this clonotype itself: A read error may produce the germline difference seen at one junction end. The chain joins TRBV20-1 to TRBJ2-1; D unclear. There are 8 residues in the CDR3. CDR1 DFQATT and CDR2 SNEGSKA come from the germline V gene (reference sequence). In DNA, the CDR3 is TGCAGTTCTAAACCCCTCTTTTTC. It codes for CSSKPLFF.

This clonotype has a single count. The V gene is TRBV10-2, the J gene TRBJ1-1; possible D gene TRBD1, 6 bases. V was clipped by 10 bases and J by 5 bases, with 23 bases between them. The CDR3 spans 15 residues. Germline V lookup: CDR1 WSHSY, CDR2 SAAADI. The CDR3 DNA reads as TGCGCCACTTGGGGGGGGGCCCCCCTGATGACTGAAGCTTTCTTT. Encoded protein: CATWGGAPLMTEAFF.

This clonotype was seen at least ten times. The chain couples TRBV5-1 to TRBJ1-2; no clear D. Germline-derived CDR1 and CDR2 are SGHRS and YFSETQ. The length of the CDR3 is 13 residues. V lost 5 bases and J lost 7, with 15 bases in between. As DNA, the CDR3 is TGCGCCAGCAGTCCCATGGAGGCTGGTGGCTACACCTTC. Protein product: CASSPMEAGGYTF.

This clonotype was counted many times. The genes are TRBV18 and TRBJ2-7; D is uncertain. The CDR3 extends over 14 amino acids. Trimming removed 1 base from V and 0 bases from J, with 7 bases in between. Germline CDR1 and CDR2: KGHSH and LQKENI. The CDR3 coding sequence is TGTGCCAGCTCACCACGCGACGGCTCCTACGAGCAGTACGTC. Its translation is CASSPRDGSYEQYV.

The chain has TRBV20-1 and TRBJ1-2; D gene ambiguous. CDR3 length: 17 residues. Germline CDR1 DFQATT, CDR2 SNEGSKA (reference sequence). V lost 5 bases, J lost 10 bases, and 32 bases lay in between. CDR3 nucleotide sequence: TGCAGTGCTCCTACTCGGATGACACCAGGAAAAGACTATAACTACACCTTC. Its protein product is CSAPTRMTPGKDYNYTF.

Judged by abundance, this clonotype is medium-sized (0.01 to 0.1%). Here the CDR3 reads CASRITRTSGSTGTDTQYF. The CDR3 DNA sequence: TGTGCCAGCAGGATAACAAGGACTAGCGGGAGCACAGGGACAGATACGCAGTATTTT. The chain recombines TRBV2 with TRBJ2-3; 13 positions agree with TRBD2. The CDR3 contains 19 residues. V was pared by 6 bases and J by 3 bases, with 15 bases of the junction left unmatched. Germline V gives CDR1 SNHLY, CDR2 FYNNEI.

This chain uses TRBV25-1 with TRBJ2-3; 7 nucleotides agree with TRBD1. The CDR3 is made up of 15 amino acids. CDR1 MGHDK and CDR2 SYGVNS come from the germline V gene. J lost 4 bases, V lost 4 bases, and 8 bases had no gene match. CDR3 sequence: CASSVVMTGSDTQYF. In DNA form, the CDR3 reads TGTGCCAGCAGTGTCGTGATGACAGGGTCAGATACGCAGTATTTT.

There are many counts of this clonotype. The chain couples TRBV19 to TRBJ1-5, with unresolved D. Between the trimmed V and J ends, which lost 5 bases and 6 bases, there was a span of 14 bases. Germline CDR1 is LNHDA and CDR2 is SQIVND (reference sequence). CDR3 size: 14 residues. Here the CDR3 DNA reads TGTGCCAGTAGTGGAGAAACGACACTTCAGCCCCAGCATTTT. This sequence encodes CASSGETTLQPQHF. The whole variable domain, filled in from reference TRBV19 and TRBJ1-5, reads DGGITQSPKYLFRKEGQNVTLSCEQNLNHDAMYWYRQDPGQGLRLIYYSQIVNDFQKGDIAEGYSVSREKKESFPLTVTSAQKNPTAFYLCASSGETTLQPQHFGDGTRLSIL.

V and J are TRBV20-1 and TRBJ2-3; 14 positions agree with TRBD2. V shed 6 bases, J shed 1 base, and the junction held 12 bases outside the gene matches. CDR3 length: 18 amino acids. Per germline, CDR1 DFQATT and CDR2 SNEGSKA (reference sequence). CDR3 in amino acids: CSAPGTSGGLFGTDTQYF. CDR3 coding DNA: TGCAGTGCACCCGGGACTAGCGGGGGACTCTTTGGCACAGATACGCAGTATTTT.

This clonotype was counted ten times or more. The rearrangement joins TRBV19 to TRBJ2-2, with D perhaps TRBD2 (5 bases). V lost 2 bases and J lost 5, with 6 bases in between. This CDR3 is built from 13 residues. CDR1 and CDR2 (germline): LNHDA, SQIVND (reference sequence). CDR3 amino acids: CASSIRRTGELFF. Written as DNA, the CDR3 is TGTGCCAGTAGTATACGGAGGACCGGGGAGCTGTTTTTT.

In its sample, this clonotype is medium-sized. The J gene is TRBJ1-5, the V gene TRBV7-2, with D perhaps TRBD1 (5 bases). The germline gives CDR1 SGHTA, CDR2 FQGNSA. V was pared by 5 bases and J by 7 bases, with 12 bases between. The CDR3 has 13 amino acids. The CDR3 spells CASSVDSQQPQHF. In nucleotides, the CDR3 is TGTGCCAGCAGCGTAGACAGCCAACAGCCCCAGCATTTT.